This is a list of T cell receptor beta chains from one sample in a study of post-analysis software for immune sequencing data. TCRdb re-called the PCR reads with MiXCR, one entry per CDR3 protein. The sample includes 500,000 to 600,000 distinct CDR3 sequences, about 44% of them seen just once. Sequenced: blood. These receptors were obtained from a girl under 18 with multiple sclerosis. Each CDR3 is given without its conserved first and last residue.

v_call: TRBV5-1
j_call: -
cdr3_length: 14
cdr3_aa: ASSSYPGTDKNIQY

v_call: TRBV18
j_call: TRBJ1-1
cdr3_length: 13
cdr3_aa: ASSPPGLRNTEAF

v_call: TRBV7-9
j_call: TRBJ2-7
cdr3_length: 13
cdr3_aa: ASSSTDGSSYEQY

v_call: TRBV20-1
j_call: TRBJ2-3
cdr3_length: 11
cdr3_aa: SARDPGMYTQY

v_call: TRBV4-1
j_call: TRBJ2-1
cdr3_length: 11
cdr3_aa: ASSQGKQASQF

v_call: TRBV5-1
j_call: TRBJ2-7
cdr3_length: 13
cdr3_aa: ASSWWTSDSYEQY

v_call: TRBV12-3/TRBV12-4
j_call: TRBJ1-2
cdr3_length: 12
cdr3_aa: ASSPRQVAYGYT

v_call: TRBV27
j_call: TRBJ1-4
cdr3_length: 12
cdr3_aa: ASSSKQGAEKLF

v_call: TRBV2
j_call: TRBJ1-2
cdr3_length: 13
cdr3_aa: TSSEEAGPGYGYT

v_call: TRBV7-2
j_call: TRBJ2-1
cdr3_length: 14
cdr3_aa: ASSWRLAVSTDTQF

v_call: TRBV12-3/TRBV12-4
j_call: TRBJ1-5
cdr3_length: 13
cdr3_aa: ASSLSGAPNQPQH

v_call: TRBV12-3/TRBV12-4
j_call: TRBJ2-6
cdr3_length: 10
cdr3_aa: ACTGVANVLT

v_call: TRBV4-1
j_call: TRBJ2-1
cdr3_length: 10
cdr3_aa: ASSHPDNEQF

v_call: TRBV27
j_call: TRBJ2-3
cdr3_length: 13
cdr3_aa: ASSWKAFGTDTQY

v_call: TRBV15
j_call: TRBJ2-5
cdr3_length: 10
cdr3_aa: ATSRVQETQY

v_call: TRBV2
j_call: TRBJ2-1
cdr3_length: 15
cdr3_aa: ASSAALGDWSYNEQF

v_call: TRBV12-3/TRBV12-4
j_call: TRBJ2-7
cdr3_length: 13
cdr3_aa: ASSLVWPASYEQY

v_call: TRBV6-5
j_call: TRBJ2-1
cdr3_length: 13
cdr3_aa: ASSFEATAYNEQF

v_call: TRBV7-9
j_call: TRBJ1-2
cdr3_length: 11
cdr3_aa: ASSSPGGFGYT

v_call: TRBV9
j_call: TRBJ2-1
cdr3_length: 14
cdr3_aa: ASSAELAGVNNEQF

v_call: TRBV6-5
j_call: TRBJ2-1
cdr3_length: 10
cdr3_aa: ASSHDPGEQF

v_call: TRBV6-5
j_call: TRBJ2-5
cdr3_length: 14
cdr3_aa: ASSYWTGTTRETQY

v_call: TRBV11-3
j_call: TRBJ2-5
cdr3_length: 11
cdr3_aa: ASSLGRGFDQY

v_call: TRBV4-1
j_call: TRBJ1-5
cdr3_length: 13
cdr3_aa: ASSYQVKGNQPQH

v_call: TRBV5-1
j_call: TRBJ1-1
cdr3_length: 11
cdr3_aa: ASSSARGEIAF

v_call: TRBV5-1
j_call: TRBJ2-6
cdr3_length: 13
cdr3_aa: ASSLGRAGANVLT

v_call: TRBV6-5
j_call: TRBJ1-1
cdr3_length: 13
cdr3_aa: ASSYGETVNTEAF

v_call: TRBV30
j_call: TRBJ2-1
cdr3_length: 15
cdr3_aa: AWSGGLAGPTGHEQF

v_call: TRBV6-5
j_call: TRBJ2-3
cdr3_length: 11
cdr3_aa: ATQVSSTDTQY

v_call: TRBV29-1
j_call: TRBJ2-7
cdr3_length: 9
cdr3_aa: SVELSYEQY

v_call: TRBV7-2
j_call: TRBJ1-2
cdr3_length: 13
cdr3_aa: ASSRLLATNYGYT

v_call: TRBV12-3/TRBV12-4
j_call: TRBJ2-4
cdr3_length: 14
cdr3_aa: ASSLAWGPAKNIQY

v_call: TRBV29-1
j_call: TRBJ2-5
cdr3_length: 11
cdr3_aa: STRDGGAETQY

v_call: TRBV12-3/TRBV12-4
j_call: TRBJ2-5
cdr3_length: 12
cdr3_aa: ASSPGGQGRSRY

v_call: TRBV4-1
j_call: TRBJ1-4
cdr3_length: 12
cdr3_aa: ASSAFATNEKLF

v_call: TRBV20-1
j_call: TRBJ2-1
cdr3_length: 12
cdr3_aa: SATRGTLDNEQF

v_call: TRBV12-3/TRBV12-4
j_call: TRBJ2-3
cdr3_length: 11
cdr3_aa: AESQGPTDTQY